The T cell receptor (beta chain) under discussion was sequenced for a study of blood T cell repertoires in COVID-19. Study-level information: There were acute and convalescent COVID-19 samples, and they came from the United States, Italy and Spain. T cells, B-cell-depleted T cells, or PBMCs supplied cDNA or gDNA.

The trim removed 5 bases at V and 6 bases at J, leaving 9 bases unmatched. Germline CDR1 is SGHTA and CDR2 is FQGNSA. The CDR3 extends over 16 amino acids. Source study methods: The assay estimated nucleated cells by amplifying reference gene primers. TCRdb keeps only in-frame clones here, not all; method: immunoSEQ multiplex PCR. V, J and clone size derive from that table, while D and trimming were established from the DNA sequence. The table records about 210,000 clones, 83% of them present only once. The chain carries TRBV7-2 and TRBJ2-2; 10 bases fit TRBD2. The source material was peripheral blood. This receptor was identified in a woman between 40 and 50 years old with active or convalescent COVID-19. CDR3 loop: CASSPRSGRASGELFF. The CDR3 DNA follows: TGTGCCAGCAGCCCTAGGAGCGGGAGGGCCTCCGGGGAGCTGTTTTTT.